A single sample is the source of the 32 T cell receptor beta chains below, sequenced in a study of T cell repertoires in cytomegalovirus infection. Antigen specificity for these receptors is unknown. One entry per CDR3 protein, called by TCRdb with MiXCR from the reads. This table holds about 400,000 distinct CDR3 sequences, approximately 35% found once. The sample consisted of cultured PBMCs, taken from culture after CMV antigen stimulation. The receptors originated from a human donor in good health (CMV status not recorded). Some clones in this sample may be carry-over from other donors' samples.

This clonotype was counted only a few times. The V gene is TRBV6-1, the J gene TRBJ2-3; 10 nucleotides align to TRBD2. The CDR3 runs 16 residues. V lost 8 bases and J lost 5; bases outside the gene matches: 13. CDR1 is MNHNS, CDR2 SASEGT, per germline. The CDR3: CASLRPGLAWLDTQYF. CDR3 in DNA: TGTGCCAGCCTTCGGCCGGGACTAGCGTGGCTAGATACGCAGTATTTT.

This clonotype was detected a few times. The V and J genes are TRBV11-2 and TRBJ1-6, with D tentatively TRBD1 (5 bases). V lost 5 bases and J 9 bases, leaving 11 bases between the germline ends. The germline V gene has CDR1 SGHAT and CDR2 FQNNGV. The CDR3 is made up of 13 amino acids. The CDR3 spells CASSPLQVSPLHF. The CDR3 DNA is TGTGCCAGCAGCCCCCTACAGGTTTCACCCCTCCACTTT.

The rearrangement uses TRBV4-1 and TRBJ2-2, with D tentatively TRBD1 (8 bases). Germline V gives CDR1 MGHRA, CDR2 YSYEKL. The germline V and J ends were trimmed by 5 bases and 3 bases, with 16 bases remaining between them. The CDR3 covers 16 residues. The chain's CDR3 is CASSKTGAGDTGELFF. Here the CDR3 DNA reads TGCGCCAGCAGCAAGACAGGGGCGGGGGACACCGGGGAGCTGTTTTTT.

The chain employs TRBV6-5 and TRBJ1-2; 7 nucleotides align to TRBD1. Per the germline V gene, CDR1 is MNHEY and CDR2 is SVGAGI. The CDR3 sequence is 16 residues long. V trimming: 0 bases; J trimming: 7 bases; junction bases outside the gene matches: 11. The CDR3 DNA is TGTGCCAGCAGTTACTCGAAGCAGCCCCAGGGGGGTGGCTACACCTTC. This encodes CASSYSKQPQGGGYTF.

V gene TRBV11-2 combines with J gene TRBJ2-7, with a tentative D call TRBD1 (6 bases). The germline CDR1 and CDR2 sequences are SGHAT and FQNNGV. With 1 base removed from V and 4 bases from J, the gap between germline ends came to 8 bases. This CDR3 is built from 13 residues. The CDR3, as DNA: TGTGCCAGCAGCTTAGTCCAGGGGTACGAGCAGTACGTC. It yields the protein CASSLVQGYEQYV.

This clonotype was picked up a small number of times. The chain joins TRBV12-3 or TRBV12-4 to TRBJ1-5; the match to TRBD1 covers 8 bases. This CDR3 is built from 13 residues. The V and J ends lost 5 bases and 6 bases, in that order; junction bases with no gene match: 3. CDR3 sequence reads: CASSGQGGQPQHF. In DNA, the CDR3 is TGTGCCAGCAGTGGACAGGGAGGTCAGCCCCAGCATTTT.

CDR3 sequence: CASSTPRNNQPQHF. DNA for the CDR3: TGTGCCAGTAGTACCCCTCGTAATAATCAGCCCCAGCATTTT. The chain links TRBV19 to TRBJ1-5; D ambiguous. Germline CDR1 and CDR2: LNHDA and SQIVND (reference sequence). Deletions cut 4 bases from V and 4 bases from J, with 11 bases between. This CDR3 has 14 residues. Full variable domain (remainder filled in from reference TRBV19 and TRBJ1-5): DGGITQSPKYLFRKEGQNVTLSCEQNLNHDAMYWYRQDPGQGLRLIYYSQIVNDFQKGDIAEGYSVSREKKESFPLTVTSAQKNPTAFYLCASSTPRNNQPQHFGDGTRLSIL.

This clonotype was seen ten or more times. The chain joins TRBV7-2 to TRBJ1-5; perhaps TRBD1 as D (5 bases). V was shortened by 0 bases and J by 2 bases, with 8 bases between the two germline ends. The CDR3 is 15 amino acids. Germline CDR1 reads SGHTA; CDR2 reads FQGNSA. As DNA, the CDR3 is TGTGCCAGCAGCTTAGCAGGGGCGCGCAATCAGCCCCAGCATTTT. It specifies CASSLAGARNQPQHF.

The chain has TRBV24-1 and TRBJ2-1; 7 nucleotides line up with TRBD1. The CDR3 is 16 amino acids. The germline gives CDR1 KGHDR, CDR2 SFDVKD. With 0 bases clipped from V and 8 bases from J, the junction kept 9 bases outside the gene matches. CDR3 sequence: CATSDLTGDRVDEQFF. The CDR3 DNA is TGTGCCACCAGTGATTTGACTGGAGACAGGGTCGATGAGCAGTTCTTC.

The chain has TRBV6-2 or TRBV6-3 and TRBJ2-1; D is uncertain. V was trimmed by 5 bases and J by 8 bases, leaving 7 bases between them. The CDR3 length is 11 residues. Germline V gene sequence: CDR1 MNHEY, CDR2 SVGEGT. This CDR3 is CASSALYEQFF. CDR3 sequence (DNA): TGTGCCAGCAGTGCCCTCTATGAGCAGTTCTTC.

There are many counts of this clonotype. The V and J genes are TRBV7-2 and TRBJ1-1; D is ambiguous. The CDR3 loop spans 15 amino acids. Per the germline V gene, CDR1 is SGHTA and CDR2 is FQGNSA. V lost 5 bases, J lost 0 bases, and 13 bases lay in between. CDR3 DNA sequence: TGTGCCAGCAGCCGCCCCAGCGGCATGAACACTGAAGCTTTCTTT. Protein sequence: CASSRPSGMNTEAFF.

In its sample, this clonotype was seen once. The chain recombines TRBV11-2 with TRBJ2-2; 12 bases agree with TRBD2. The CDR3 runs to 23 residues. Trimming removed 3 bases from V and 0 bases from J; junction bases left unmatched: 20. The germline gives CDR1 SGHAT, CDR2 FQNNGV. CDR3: CASSFPHRQTSGSQEANTGELFF. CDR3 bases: TGTGCCAGCAGCTTTCCTCACCGGCAGACTAGCGGGAGTCAGGAAGCGAACACCGGGGAGCTGTTTTTT. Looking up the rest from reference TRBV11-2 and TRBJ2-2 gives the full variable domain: EAGVAQSPRYKIIEKRQSVAFWCNPISGHATLYWYQQILGQGPKLLIQFQNNGVVDDSQLPKDRFSAERLKGVDSTLKIQPAKLEDSAVYLCASSFPHRQTSGSQEANTGELFFGEGSRLTVL.

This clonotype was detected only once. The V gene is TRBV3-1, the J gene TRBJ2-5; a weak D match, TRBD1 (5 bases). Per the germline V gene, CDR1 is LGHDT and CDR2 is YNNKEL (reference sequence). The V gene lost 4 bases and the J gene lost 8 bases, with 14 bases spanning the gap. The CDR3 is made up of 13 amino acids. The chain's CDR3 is CASSRGPTVTQYF. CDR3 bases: TGTGCCAGCAGCCGGGGTCCGACAGTAACCCAGTACTTC.

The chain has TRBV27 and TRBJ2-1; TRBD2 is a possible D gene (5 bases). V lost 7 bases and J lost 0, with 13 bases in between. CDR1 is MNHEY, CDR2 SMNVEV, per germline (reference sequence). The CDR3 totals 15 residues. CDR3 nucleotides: TGTGCCAGCAATCCTCCGGGGAGCTCCTACAATGAGCAGTTCTTC. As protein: CASNPPGSSYNEQFF.

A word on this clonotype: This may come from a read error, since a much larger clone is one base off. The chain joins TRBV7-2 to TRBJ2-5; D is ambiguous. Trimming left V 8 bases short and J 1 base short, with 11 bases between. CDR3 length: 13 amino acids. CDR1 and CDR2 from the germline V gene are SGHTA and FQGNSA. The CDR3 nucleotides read TGTGCCAGCGGCAAGTGGCCCCAAGAGACCCAGTACTTC. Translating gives CASGKWPQETQYF.

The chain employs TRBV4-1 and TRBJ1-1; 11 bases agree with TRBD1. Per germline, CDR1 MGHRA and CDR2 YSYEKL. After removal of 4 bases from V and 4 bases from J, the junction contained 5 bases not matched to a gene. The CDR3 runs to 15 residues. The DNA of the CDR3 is TGCGCCAGCAGCCCCGGACAGGGGGCCCGCACTGAAGCTTTCTTT. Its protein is CASSPGQGARTEAFF.

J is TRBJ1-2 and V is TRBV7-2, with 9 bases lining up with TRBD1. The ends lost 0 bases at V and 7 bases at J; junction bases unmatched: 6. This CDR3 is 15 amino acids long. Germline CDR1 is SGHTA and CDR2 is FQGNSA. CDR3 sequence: CASSLARDRVSGYTF. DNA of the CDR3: TGTGCCAGCAGCTTAGCTAGGGACAGGGTCTCTGGCTACACCTTC.

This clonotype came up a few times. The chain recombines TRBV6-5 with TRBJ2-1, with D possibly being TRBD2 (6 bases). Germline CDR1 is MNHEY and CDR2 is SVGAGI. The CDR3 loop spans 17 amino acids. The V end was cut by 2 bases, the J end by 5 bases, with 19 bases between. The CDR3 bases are TGTGCCAGCAGTTACCACTTGGGACTTTCCCGGGACAATGAGCAGTTCTTC. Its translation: CASSYHLGLSRDNEQFF.

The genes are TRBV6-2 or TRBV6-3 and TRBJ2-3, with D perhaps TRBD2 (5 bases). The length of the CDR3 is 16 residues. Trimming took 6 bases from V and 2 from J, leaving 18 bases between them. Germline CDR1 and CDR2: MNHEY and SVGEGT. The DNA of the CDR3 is TGTGCCAGCAGGCTTTCAACCGGGGATACCACAGATACGCAGTATTTT. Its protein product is CASRLSTGDTTDTQYF.

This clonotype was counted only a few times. The CDR3 loop reads CAWSGGQALNEKLFF. CDR3 DNA: TGTGCCTGGAGTGGGGGACAGGCCCTTAATGAAAAACTGTTTTTT. This chain connects TRBV30 to TRBJ1-4; 8 bases agree with TRBD1. Unmatched junction bases numbered 5, after V lost 1 base and J lost 4 bases. This CDR3 has 15 residues. Per germline, CDR1 GTSNPN and CDR2 SVGIG (reference sequence).

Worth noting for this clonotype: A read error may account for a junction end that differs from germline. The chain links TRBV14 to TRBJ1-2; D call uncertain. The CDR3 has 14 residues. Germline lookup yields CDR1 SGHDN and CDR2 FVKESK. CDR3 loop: CASSQDSDNYDYTF. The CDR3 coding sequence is TGTGCCAGCAGCCAAGATTCCGATAACTATGACTACACCTTC. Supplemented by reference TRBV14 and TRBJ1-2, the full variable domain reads EAGVTQFPSHSVIEKGQTVTLRCDPISGHDNLYWYRRVMGKEIKFLLHFVKESKQDESGMPNNRFLAERTGGTYSTLKVQPAELEDSGVYFCASSQDSDNYDYTFGSGTRLTVV.

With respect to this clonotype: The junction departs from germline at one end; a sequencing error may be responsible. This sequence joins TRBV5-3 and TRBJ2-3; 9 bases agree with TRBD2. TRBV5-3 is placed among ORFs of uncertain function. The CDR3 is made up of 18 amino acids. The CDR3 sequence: CASSLLRLADIATDTQYF. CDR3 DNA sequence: TGTGCCAGCAGCTTGCTACGACTAGCGGATATAGCCACAGATACGCAGTATTTT.

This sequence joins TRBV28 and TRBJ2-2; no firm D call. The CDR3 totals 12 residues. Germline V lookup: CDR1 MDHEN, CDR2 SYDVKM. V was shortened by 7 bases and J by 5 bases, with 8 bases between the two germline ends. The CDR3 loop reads CASTTPTGELFF. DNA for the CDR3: TGTGCCAGCACCACCCCAACCGGGGAGCTGTTTTTT.

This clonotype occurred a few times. CDR3 residues: CASSLGRSIGEKLFF. The CDR3 DNA reads TGTGCCAGCAGCTTAGGGAGGAGTATCGGTGAAAAACTGTTTTTT. The V call is TRBV7-2, the J call TRBJ1-4; D ambiguous. CDR3 size: 15 residues. Germline CDR1 is SGHTA and CDR2 is FQGNSA. Trimming shortened V by 1 base and J by 7 bases, and 13 bases separated the two germline ends.

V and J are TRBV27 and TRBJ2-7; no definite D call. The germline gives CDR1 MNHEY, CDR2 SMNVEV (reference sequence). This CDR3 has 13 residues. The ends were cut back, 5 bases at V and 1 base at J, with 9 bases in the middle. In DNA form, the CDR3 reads TGTGCCAGCAGTCCTCGACAATCCTACGAGCAGTACTTC. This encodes CASSPRQSYEQYF.

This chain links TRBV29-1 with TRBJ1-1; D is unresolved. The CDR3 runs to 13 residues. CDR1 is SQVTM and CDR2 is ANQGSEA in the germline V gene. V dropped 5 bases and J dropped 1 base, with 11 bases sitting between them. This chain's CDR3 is CSVSRASNTEAFF. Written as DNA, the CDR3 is TGCAGCGTTTCCCGGGCCTCGAACACTGAAGCTTTCTTT.

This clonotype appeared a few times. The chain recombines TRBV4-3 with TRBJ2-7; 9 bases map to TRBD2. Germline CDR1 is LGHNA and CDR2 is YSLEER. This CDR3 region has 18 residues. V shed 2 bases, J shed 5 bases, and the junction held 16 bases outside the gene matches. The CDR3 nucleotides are TGCGCCAGCAGCCAACCGTCCCGGCGGGAGGGCCCCCACCACGAGCAGTACGTC. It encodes CASSQPSRREGPHHEQYV.

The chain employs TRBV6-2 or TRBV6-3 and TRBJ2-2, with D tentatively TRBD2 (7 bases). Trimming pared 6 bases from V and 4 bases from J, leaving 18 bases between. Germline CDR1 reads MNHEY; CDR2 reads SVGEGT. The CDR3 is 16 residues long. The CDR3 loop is CASRPGHPGGTGELFF. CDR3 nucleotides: TGTGCCAGCAGACCGGGACACCCGGGGGGCACCGGGGAGCTGTTTTTT.

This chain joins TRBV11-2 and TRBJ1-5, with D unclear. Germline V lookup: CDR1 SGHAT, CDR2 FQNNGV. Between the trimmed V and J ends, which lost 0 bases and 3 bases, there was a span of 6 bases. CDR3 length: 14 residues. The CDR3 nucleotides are TGTGCCAGCAGCTTAGAAAACGCCAATCAGCCCCAGCATTTT. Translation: CASSLENANQPQHF.

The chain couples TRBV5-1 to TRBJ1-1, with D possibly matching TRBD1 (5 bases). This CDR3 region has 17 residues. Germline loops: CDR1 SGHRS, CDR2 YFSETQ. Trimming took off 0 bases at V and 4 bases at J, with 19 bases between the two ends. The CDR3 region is CASSLAGGRLFTTEAFF. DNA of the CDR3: TGCGCCAGCAGCTTGGCCGGGGGGAGGCTTTTTACCACTGAAGCTTTCTTT.

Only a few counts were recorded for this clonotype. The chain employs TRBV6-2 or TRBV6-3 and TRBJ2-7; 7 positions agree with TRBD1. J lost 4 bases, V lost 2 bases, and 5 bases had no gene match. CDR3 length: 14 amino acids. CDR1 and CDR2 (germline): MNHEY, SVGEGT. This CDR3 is CASSYGVGQYEQYF. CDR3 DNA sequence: TGTGCCAGCAGTTACGGCGTGGGACAGTACGAGCAGTACTTC.

CDR3 in amino acids: CASSLRVGSSYEQYF. CDR3 nucleotide sequence: TGTGCCAGCAGTTTAAGGGTTGGGAGCTCCTACGAGCAGTACTTC. The chain recombines TRBV27 with TRBJ2-7; tentatively, D is TRBD2 (5 bases). CDR3 length: 15 amino acids. V lost 2 bases to trimming and J lost 0 bases, with 11 bases between them. Per germline, CDR1 MNHEY and CDR2 SMNVEV (reference sequence).